This paragraph reports one T cell receptor (beta chain). Its cognate antigen has yet to be identified. Nothing much larger sits one base from this clone, and base qualities are not available. The CDR3 numbers 14 residues from cysteine through phenylalanine. The kept DNA is CDR3 alone, 42 bases in frame from the first base. After removal of 1 base from V and 7 bases from J, the junction retains 4 bases not matched to a gene. The germline V gene encodes CDR1 SGHNT and CDR2 YYREEE (reference sequence). The CDR3 regions of human TCRbeta chains were analyzed by immunosequencing. Per the original workflow: TCRs in the repertoires were compared against a reference library of SARS-CoV-2-specific TCRs that had been generated with the MIRA antigen-specificity platform. Breadth meant the fraction of unique TCRs that were SARS-CoV-2-associated, whereas depth meant the fraction of total T cells that were SARS-CoV-2-associated. Each spike-specific TCR was assigned to its reactive spike region and to a CD4 or CD8 class using the MIRA data. Log10-transformed breadth and depth values were compared by one-way ANOVA with Sidak's multiple comparisons tests. TCRdb limited this immuneACCESS table to in-frame rearrangements with V and J called. A share of clones is missing; checked studies link under half to unresolved V genes, and the rest is unexplained. Clone size and the V and J calls come from that table; the DNA yielded D and trimming. The sample contains 150,000 to 180,000 clones, 85% to 90% of them found a single time. Together, the top ten hold about a tenth of the sample.

This entry is derived from a study of T cell responses to AZD1222 COVID-19 vaccine (dated by TCRdb to the early 2020s). About the investigation overall: A total of 233 trial participants underwent TCR sequencing, of whom 200 to 220 had received two doses of AZD1222 and some 25 had received two doses of the MenACWY control vaccine. Trial participants were enrolled into age subgroups of 18-55, 56-69 and 70-plus years, which contained roughly 150, 30 and 60 TCR-sequenced participants, respectively. Findings and caveats that apply to the study as a whole: Reportedly, almost half of the unique spike-specific TCRs recognized epitopes lying outside the regions that are mutated in the B.1.351 and B.1.1.7 variants. After two AZD1222 doses, both the breadth and the depth of spike-specific TCRs were significantly higher than at day 0 and than in MenACWY recipients. No day 14 peak-response samples were available, so repertoires were characterized only after the peak T cell response. Only six or seven AZD1222 recipients were SARS-CoV-2 seropositive at baseline, limiting conclusions about previously exposed vaccinees. The 56-69-year group was small, and its depth increase did not reach significance, likely because of low power. Vaccine-associated CD4 TCRs spanned the whole spike protein, with dominant responses in regions 160-218 and 743-854. Participants were mostly white British, with more females than males. The authors suggested clonal diversity may have been underestimated.

Reading the label with the study, this specimen's time point is: about 28 days (+/-7) after the second vaccine dose. AZD1222 recipients given second doses at about 4 weeks or at about 12 weeks were pooled, since spike-specific TCR depth and breadth were not found to differ between the two schedules. Vaccinee samples came from UK trials COV001 and COV002, including a single-blind randomized controlled phase 2/3 trial of AZD1222 (ChAdOx1 nCoV-19) in healthy adults. For TCRbeta chain sequencing, PBMC samples were collected from trial participants at day 0 and at day 28 after the second dose. The TCR sequence derives from an adult who received the AZD1222 COVID-19 vaccine. Sequenced material: peripheral blood, taken 28 days after the second AZD1222 dose. In this chain, TRBV5-4 is recombined with TRBJ1-4; TRBD1 lines up with 7 middle nucleotides. The CDR3 reads CASSLKGAAEKLFF. The DNA sequence is TGTGCCAGCAGCTTGAAGGGGGCGGCTGAAAAACTGTTTTTT.